The 30 T cell receptor beta chains reported below all come from one sample, sequenced in a study of control samples from healthy donors and cancer patients. Sequencing was performed with immunoSEQ multiplex PCR; in TCRdb, only in-frame clones are kept and a portion is missing. The data contain more than 100,000 clones, less than 95% of them singletons. The source material was blood. These receptors were taken from a man between 18 and 29 years old in good health.

This sequence joins TRBV5-1 and TRBJ2-1; D gene ambiguous. Germline V lookup: CDR1 SGHRS, CDR2 YFSETQ. This CDR3 is built from 15 residues. V was trimmed by 4 bases and J by 2 bases, leaving 13 bases between them. The CDR3 protein is CASSPIAPTYNEQFF. CDR3 DNA sequence: TGCGCCAGCAGCCCAATAGCACCTACCTACAATGAGCAGTTCTTC. Supplemented by reference TRBV5-1 and TRBJ2-1, the full variable domain reads KAGVTQTPRYLIKTRGQQVTLSCSPISGHRSVSWYQQTPGQGLQFLFEYFSETQRNKGNFPGRFSGRQFSNSRSEMNVSTLELGDSALYLCASSPIAPTYNEQFFGPGTRLTVL.

The chain is built from TRBV5-6 and TRBJ1-6; a weak D match, TRBD1 (6 bases). V lost 3 bases, J lost 13 bases, and 11 bases lay in between. This CDR3 comprises 12 residues. Germline CDR1 is SGHDT and CDR2 is YYEEEE. Written as DNA, the CDR3 is TGTGCCAGCAGCTCACAGGGCTACCCCCTCCACTTT. Its translation: CASSSQGYPLHF.

The genes are TRBV27 and TRBJ1-1; 7 bases fit TRBD1. This CDR3 region has 13 residues. Trimming cost V 2 bases and J 4 bases; bases outside gene matches: 1. Germline CDR1 MNHEY, CDR2 SMNVEV (reference sequence). The CDR3 is CASSLRGLTEAFF. CDR3 bases: TGTGCCAGCAGTTTAAGGGGGCTCACTGAAGCTTTCTTT.

The sample holds a few counts of this clone. The rearrangement uses TRBV19 and TRBJ2-7, with TRBD1 identical over 7 bases. Germline V lookup: CDR1 LNHDA, CDR2 SQIVND (reference sequence). The CDR3 has 16 amino acids. V was clipped by 5 bases and J by 4 bases; unmatched bases: 14. CDR3 nucleotide sequence: TGTGCCAGTAGTGCGGATACAGGGGACCTTTATTACGAGCAGTACTTC. It translates to CASSADTGDLYYEQYF. Variable domain in full (rest from reference TRBV19 and TRBJ2-7): DGGITQSPKYLFRKEGQNVTLSCEQNLNHDAMYWYRQDPGQGLRLIYYSQIVNDFQKGDIAEGYSVSREKKESFPLTVTSAQKNPTAFYLCASSADTGDLYYEQYFGPGTRLTVT.

The chain recombines TRBV12-3 or TRBV12-4 with TRBJ1-1, with D tentatively TRBD1 (5 bases). The CDR3 is 13 residues long. Trimming took off 6 bases at V and 5 bases at J, with 13 bases between the two ends. DNA of the CDR3: TGTGCCAGCAGCGACAATGGGGGAACTGAAGCTTTCTTT. Translating it yields CASSDNGGTEAFF.

CDR3 nucleotide sequence: TGTGCCAGTAGTATCTTTGACGGGGGCACAGATACGCAGTATTTT. Amino acids: CASSIFDGGTDTQYF. The genes are TRBV19 and TRBJ2-3, with a possible D match to TRBD2 (5 bases). The CDR3 sequence is 15 residues long. Trimming took off 3 bases at V and 1 base at J, with 11 bases between the two ends. Germline V gives CDR1 LNHDA, CDR2 SQIVND (reference sequence).

The gene calls are TRBV3-1 (or the pseudogene TRBV3-2) and TRBJ1-2; tentative D call: TRBD1 (6 bases). The CDR3 is 14 amino acids. Trimming left V 1 base short and J 6 bases short, with 12 bases between. Per germline, CDR1 LGHDT and CDR2 YNNKEL (reference sequence). The CDR3 here is CASSQVTGGDGYTF. CDR3 bases: TGTGCCAGCAGCCAAGTCACGGGGGGCGATGGCTACACCTTC.

The V and J genes are TRBV19 and TRBJ2-3; TRBD1 agrees at 7 bases. Trimming at V came to 4 bases and at J to 5 bases, leaving 9 bases not matched to a gene. There are 15 residues in the CDR3. Germline values: CDR1 LNHDA, CDR2 SQIVND (reference sequence). The CDR3 sequence: CASSSGQAVKDTQYF. CDR3 coding DNA: TGTGCCAGTAGTAGCGGACAGGCGGTCAAAGATACGCAGTATTTT.

The chain combines TRBV10-3 with TRBJ1-4; the D gene is possibly TRBD1 (5 bases). CDR3 size: 14 residues. Germline CDR1 reads ENHRY; CDR2 reads SYGVKD. V lost 6 bases and J lost 6, with 14 bases in between. The CDR3 reads CAIRARDGHEKLFF. As DNA, the CDR3 is TGTGCCATCAGGGCCCGGGACGGGCATGAAAAACTGTTTTTT.

This rearrangement joins TRBV11-2 to TRBJ2-5; 8 bases are a match to TRBD1. V was clipped by 2 bases and J by 5 bases; unmatched bases: 7. CDR3 size: 15 residues. In germline, CDR1 is SGHAT, CDR2 FQNNGV. CDR3: CASSLSQGAVETQYF. The CDR3 DNA sequence: TGTGCCAGCAGCTTATCTCAGGGGGCCGTGGAGACCCAGTACTTC.

The chain uses TRBV7-9 and TRBJ1-5, with D unclear. Deletions cut 1 base from V and 0 bases from J, with 7 bases between. Looked up from germline, CDR1 is SEHNR and CDR2 is FQNEAQ (reference sequence). The CDR3 has 15 amino acids. In DNA, the CDR3 is TGTGCCAGCAGCTTAGGCCTGAGTAGCAATCAGCCCCAGCATTTT. Translating gives CASSLGLSSNQPQHF.

The gene calls are TRBV21-1 and TRBJ2-2; the table's TRBD2 call for D was not verified on the DNA. TRBV21-1 is a known pseudogene. The CDR3 is 18 amino acids. CDR3 sequence (DNA): TGTGCCAGCAGCAAAAATGGTACAAGCGGGGGGTGCACCGGGGAGCTGTTTTTT. Translation: CASSKNGTSGGCTGELFF.

V usage is TRBV2 and J usage is TRBJ2-3; D gene uncertain. Germline V gene sequence: CDR1 SNHLY, CDR2 FYNNEI. Trimming removed 3 bases from V and 2 bases from J, with 15 bases in between. CDR3 size: 16 residues. CDR3 region: CASSDLSSADTDTQYF. The CDR3 coding sequence is TGTGCCAGCAGTGATCTAAGCTCGGCGGACACAGATACGCAGTATTTT.

This rearrangement joins TRBV19 to TRBJ1-1; D not certain. The V end was cut by 4 bases, the J end by 1 base, with 7 bases between. Germline V gene lookup returns CDR1 LNHDA and CDR2 SQIVND (reference sequence). The CDR3 is 13 amino acids. The CDR3 loop reads CASSTQKNTEAFF. For the CDR3, the DNA is TGTGCCAGTAGTACACAGAAGAACACTGAAGCTTTCTTT.

This rearrangement joins TRBV5-6 to TRBJ1-6; D gene unclear. The V gene's germline CDR1 is SGHDT and CDR2 YYEEEE. V was pared by 1 base and J by 9 bases, with 11 bases between. This CDR3 spans 14 amino acids. Here the CDR3 reads CASSLYAESSPLHF. DNA for the CDR3: TGTGCCAGCAGCTTGTATGCAGAGAGTTCACCCCTCCACTTT.

The sample holds a few counts of this clone. The gene calls are TRBV6-2 or TRBV6-3 and TRBJ1-6; no firm D call. Germline lookup yields CDR1 MNHEY and CDR2 SVGEGT. The CDR3 has 12 residues. Between the trimmed V and J ends, which lost 2 bases and 6 bases, there was a span of 2 bases. The CDR3 protein is CASSYSNSPLHF. The CDR3, as DNA: TGTGCCAGCAGTTACAGTAATTCACCCCTCCACTTT.

This chain joins TRBV19 and TRBJ1-3; maybe TRBD1 (5 bases). Germline V lookup: CDR1 LNHDA, CDR2 SQIVND (reference sequence). This CDR3 is 15 amino acids long. Trimming removed 4 bases from V and 0 bases from J, with 10 bases in between. CDR3 region: CASSNLGGSGNTIYF. CDR3 DNA: TGTGCCAGTAGTAACCTGGGGGGCTCTGGAAACACCATATATTTT.

This clone was seen once. The J gene is TRBJ1-5, the V gene TRBV6-5; a possible D gene is TRBD1 (6 bases). Germline CDR1 and CDR2: MNHEY and SVGAGI. The CDR3 is made up of 13 amino acids. Trimming left V 11 bases short and J 3 bases short, with 14 bases between. CDR3 in DNA: TGTGCCGGTAGGGGGGGGAACAATCAGCCCCAGCATTTT. Translation: CAGRGGNNQPQHF.

The chain carries TRBV3-1 (or the pseudogene TRBV3-2) and TRBJ2-6; 9 bases align to TRBD2. The V gene end was trimmed by 6 bases and the J gene end by 0 bases; junction bases not matched to a gene: 15. CDR1 LGHDT and CDR2 YNNKEL come from the germline V gene (reference sequence). CDR3 length: 20 amino acids. This CDR3 reads CASRQFRSGGTASGANVLTF. CDR3 DNA sequence: TGTGCCAGCAGACAATTTCGAAGCGGGGGGACCGCCTCTGGGGCCAACGTCCTGACTTTC.

The sample holds one count of this clone. CDR3: CASSEAGPWQGNSPLHF. CDR3 DNA: TGTGCCAGCAGTGAAGCGGGGCCCTGGCAGGGTAATTCACCCCTCCACTTT. J is TRBJ1-6 and V is TRBV2, with TRBD1 as a possible D gene (5 bases). The CDR3 covers 17 residues. Trimming left V 0 bases short and J 6 bases short, with 15 bases between. CDR1 and CDR2 from the germline V gene are SNHLY and FYNNEI.

This chain links TRBV4-1 with TRBJ1-3, with D maybe TRBD1 (5 bases). This CDR3 has 17 amino acids. V lost 4 bases, J lost 16 bases, and 32 bases lay in between. Per germline, CDR1 MGHRA and CDR2 YSYEKL. The CDR3 reads CASSRMGLLRMDRVIYF. CDR3 DNA sequence: TGCGCCAGCAGCCGGATGGGGCTGCTTCGGATGGATCGGGTCATCTATTTT.

V usage is TRBV10-3 and J usage is TRBJ2-3, with 13 bases fitting TRBD2. Trimming at V came to 3 bases and at J to 5 bases, leaving 5 bases not matched to a gene. Germline V gene lookup returns CDR1 ENHRY and CDR2 SYGVKD. This CDR3 is built from 16 residues. CDR3: CAISELAGGLRDTQYF. Written as DNA, the CDR3 is TGTGCCATCAGTGAACTAGCGGGGGGGCTGAGAGATACGCAGTATTTT.

The chain recombines TRBV2 with TRBJ1-2; TRBD1 agrees at 9 bases. V lost 6 bases, J lost 7 bases, and 12 bases stayed unmatched. Per the germline V gene, CDR1 is SNHLY and CDR2 is FYNNEI. The CDR3 runs to 15 residues. The CDR3 DNA reads as TGTGCCAGCAGCGGGACTAACAGGGGGCATCTTGGCTACACCTTC. It is translated as CASSGTNRGHLGYTF.

The chain combines TRBV5-1 with TRBJ1-2, with D perhaps matching TRBD1 (5 bases). CDR3 length: 16 amino acids. Germline CDR1 SGHRS, CDR2 YFSETQ. V lost 4 bases and J lost 2, with 18 bases in between. The CDR3 DNA reads as TGCGCCAGCAGCCAGCGCCCGGTGGGGGGAAACTATGGCTACACCTTC. This translates into CASSQRPVGGNYGYTF.

The V and J genes are TRBV6-5 and TRBJ1-4, with D tentatively TRBD1 (6 bases). V lost 6 bases, J lost 3 bases, and 14 bases lay in between. The V gene's germline CDR1 is MNHEY and CDR2 SVGAGI. The CDR3 extends over 15 amino acids. The CDR3 loop is CASSDRTDSNEKLFF. The CDR3 DNA reads TGTGCCAGCAGCGATCGGACAGACTCTAATGAAAAACTGTTTTTT.

For the CDR3, the DNA is TGCAGTGCTAGTGCCCCGGGACTGAGATCAGGCGAGCAGTACTTC. It specifies CSASAPGLRSGEQYF. The chain uses TRBV20-1 and TRBJ2-7; D might be TRBD2 (6 bases). The CDR3 has 15 amino acids. V was shortened by 3 bases and J by 6 bases, with 21 bases between the two germline ends. In germline, CDR1 is DFQATT, CDR2 SNEGSKA (reference sequence).

The chain joins TRBV6-1 to TRBJ2-7, with D perhaps matching TRBD1 (5 bases). CDR1 and CDR2 (germline): MNHNS, SASEGT. The germline V and J ends were trimmed by 1 base and 6 bases, with 19 bases remaining between them. CDR3 length: 16 amino acids. The CDR3 DNA is TGTGCCAGCAGTGAAGACCGGACATTGGCCCCCTCCGAGCAGTACTTC. Its protein is CASSEDRTLAPSEQYF.

This rearrangement joins TRBV6-5 to TRBJ2-5; TRBD2 agrees at 12 bases. This CDR3 has 12 residues. Germline CDR1 is MNHEY and CDR2 is SVGAGI. The ends lost 6 bases at V and 7 bases at J; junction bases unmatched: 0. This chain's CDR3 is CASRGLAGTQYF. The CDR3 coding sequence is TGTGCCAGCAGGGGACTAGCGGGGACCCAGTACTTC.

The genes are TRBV9 and TRBJ1-2, with 9 bases lining up with TRBD1. The CDR3 consists of 14 residues. CDR1 is SGDLS, CDR2 YYNGEE, per germline. V shed 3 bases, J shed 6 bases, and the junction held 6 bases outside the gene matches. CDR3 coding DNA: TGTGCCAGCAGCGAACAGGGGGCGGGCGATGGCTACACCTTC. Translating gives CASSEQGAGDGYTF.

This chain uses TRBV2 with TRBJ2-1, with 7 bases matching TRBD1. Germline lookup yields CDR1 SNHLY and CDR2 FYNNEI. The trim removed 4 bases at V and 9 bases at J, leaving 12 bases unmatched. The CDR3 has 15 residues. CDR3 bases: TGTGCCAGCAGTGCACCGACAGGGACGAAGGGTGAGCAGTTCTTC. Translation gives CASSAPTGTKGEQFF.